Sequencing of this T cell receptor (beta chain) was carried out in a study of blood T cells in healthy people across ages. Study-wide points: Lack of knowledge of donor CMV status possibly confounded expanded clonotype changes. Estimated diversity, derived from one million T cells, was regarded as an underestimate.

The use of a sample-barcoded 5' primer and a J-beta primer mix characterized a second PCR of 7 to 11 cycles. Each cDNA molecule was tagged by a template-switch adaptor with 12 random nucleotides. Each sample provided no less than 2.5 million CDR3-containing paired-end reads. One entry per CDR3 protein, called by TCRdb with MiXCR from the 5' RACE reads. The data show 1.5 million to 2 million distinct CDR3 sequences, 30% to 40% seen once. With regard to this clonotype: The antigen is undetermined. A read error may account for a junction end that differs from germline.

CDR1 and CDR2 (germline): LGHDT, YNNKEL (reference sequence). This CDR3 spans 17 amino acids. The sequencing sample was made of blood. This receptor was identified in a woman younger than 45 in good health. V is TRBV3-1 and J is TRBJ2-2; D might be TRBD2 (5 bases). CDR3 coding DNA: TGTGCCAACAGCCAAGGCTCGCCTGGGAGGAACACCGGGGAGCTGTTTTTT. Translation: CANSQGSPGRNTGELFF.